This paragraph reports one T cell receptor (beta chain). Its antigen is as yet unknown. The sample originates from a study of cytomegalovirus exposure and HLA in healthy donors. Primers included in the PCR were 60 Vbeta and 13 Jbeta primers. The table came from immunoSEQ multiplex PCR; TCRdb's copy has only in-frame clones and leaves some out. The table records 100,000 to 150,000 clones, roughly 80% of them present only once. Study-wide findings and caveats: TCR beta V- and J-gene trimming was later associated with a missense DCLRE1C variant.

The sample consisted of PBMCs. The clonotype was recovered from a woman between 40 and 55 years old in good health and CMV-seropositive.

This CDR3 reads CASTLSKDRPIYGYTF. CDR3 sequence (DNA): TGTGCCAGCACCCTTTCCAAGGACAGGCCCATCTATGGCTACACCTTC. The chain links TRBV28 to TRBJ1-2, with 7 bases lining up with TRBD1. The germline gives CDR1 MDHEN, CDR2 SYDVKM. V shed 7 bases and J 4 bases; nucleotides not matched to a gene: 15. CDR3 length: 16 amino acids.